This entry lists 18 T cell receptor beta chains sequenced from one sample in a study of T-cell reconstitution after alpha-beta-depleted transplantation in children. Molecular barcoding with unique molecular identifiers was used for the TCRbeta library. In TCRdb, the PCR reads were re-called with MiXCR into one record per CDR3 protein. The sample lists 610,000 or so distinct CDR3 sequences, 27% occurring once. The sequences come from PBMCs, collected before TCRalphabeta/CD19-depleted stem cell transplant. These receptors all come from a boy younger than two with Wiskott-Aldrich syndrome, due to receive a stem cell transplant.

V usage is TRBV29-1 and J usage is TRBJ1-2, with D hard to call. Germline lookup yields CDR1 SQVTM and CDR2 ANQGSEA. V was cut by 4 bases and J by 1 base, with 10 bases left in between. The CDR3 extends over 13 amino acids. Written as DNA, the CDR3 is TGCAGCGTTGCGCCGACGGATAACTATGGCTACACCTTC. Protein: CSVAPTDNYGYTF. Combining the CDR3 with reference TRBV29-1 and TRBJ1-2 gives the whole variable domain SAVISQKPSRDICQRGTSLTIQCQVDSQVTMMFWYRQQPGQSLTLIATANQGSEATYESGFVIDKFPISRPNLTFSTLTVSNMSPEDSSIYLCSVAPTDNYGYTFGSGTRLTVV.

The chain couples TRBV18 to TRBJ2-6, with D maybe TRBD1 (6 bases). Trimming cost V 2 bases and J 1 base, with 9 bases left between them. The germline gives CDR1 KGHSH, CDR2 LQKENI. The CDR3 is 16 amino acids. CDR3 nucleotide sequence: TGTGCCAGCTCACCATCGAGGGGGTCTGGGGCCAACGTCCTGACTTTC. This codes for CASSPSRGSGANVLTF.

In its sample, this clonotype was seen a few times. CDR3 residues: CASSFRPTYIQYF. CDR3 DNA: TGTGCCAGCAGTTTCCGTCCTACTTACATTCAGTACTTC. This chain connects TRBV28 to TRBJ2-4; no clear D. Germline CDR1 and CDR2: MDHEN and SYDVKM. CDR3 length: 13 residues. V lost 3 bases and J lost 8, with 11 bases in between.

In regard to this clonotype: The junction shows a germline mismatch at one end, possibly a read error. The V and J genes are TRBV5-1 and TRBJ2-1, with D perhaps TRBD2 (5 bases). The CDR3 is made up of 15 amino acids. Germline CDR1 reads SGHRS; CDR2 reads YFSETQ. CDR3 sequence (DNA): TGCGCCAGCAGCTCAAGACTTCATGACTACCATGAGCAGTTCTTC. Its protein is CASSSRLHDYHEQFF. Combining the CDR3 with reference TRBV5-1 and TRBJ2-1 gives the whole variable domain KAGVTQTPRYLIKTRGQQVTLSCSPISGHRSVSWYQQTPGQGLQFLFEYFSETQRNKGNFPGRFSGRQFSNSRSEMNVSTLELGDSALYLCASSSRLHDYHEQFFGPGTRLTVL.

There are a few counts of this clonotype. The gene calls are TRBV20-1 and TRBJ2-1; D uncertain. The CDR3 extends over 13 amino acids. The ends were cut back, 4 bases at V and 2 bases at J, with 9 bases in the middle. The germline V gene has CDR1 DFQATT and CDR2 SNEGSKA (reference sequence). CDR3 amino acids: CSATVRTYNEQFF. The CDR3, as DNA: TGCAGTGCTACCGTAAGGACCTACAATGAGCAGTTCTTC.

V gene TRBV29-1 combines with J gene TRBJ2-7, with a tentative D call TRBD1 (6 bases). In germline, CDR1 is SQVTM, CDR2 ANQGSEA. Trimming removed 3 bases at V and 6 bases at J, with 12 bases between. The CDR3 totals 12 residues. CDR3 nucleotide sequence: TGCAGCGTTGATAGTGAAGGGGGCGAGCAGTACTTC. Residues: CSVDSEGGEQYF.

Worth noting for this clonotype: Relative to the germline gene, one junction end is altered; a read error may explain this. This chain uses TRBV30 with TRBJ2-3; a weak D match, TRBD2 (5 bases). Germline values: CDR1 GTSNPN, CDR2 SVGIG (reference sequence). CDR3 length: 12 residues. CDR3: CAWSEGDPQYSF. The CDR3 nucleotides read TGTGCCTGGAGTGAGGGAGATCCGCAGTATTCCTTT.

The V call is TRBV12-3 or TRBV12-4, the J call TRBJ2-2; 8 bases align to TRBD1. The CDR3 is 14 amino acids. With 6 bases clipped from V and 4 bases from J, the junction kept 4 bases outside the gene matches. CDR3 sequence: CASSRTGSTGELFF. The CDR3 DNA sequence: TGTGCCAGCAGCCGGACAGGGTCCACCGGGGAGCTGTTTTTT.

This clonotype was seen only a few times. The chain joins TRBV20-1 to TRBJ1-5; D remains ambiguous. The CDR3 has 14 amino acids. The V end lost 2 bases, the J end lost 1 base, and 9 bases lay between the germline ends. The germline CDR1 and CDR2 sequences are DFQATT and SNEGSKA (reference sequence). For the CDR3, the DNA is TGCAGTGCTAGATTGGGTCACAGCAATCAGCCCCAGCATTTT. Its translation is CSARLGHSNQPQHF.

This clonotype has more than one count but fewer than ten. The genes are TRBV5-1 and TRBJ2-3, with 8 bases matching TRBD2. V lost 0 bases, J lost 1 base, and 7 bases stayed unmatched. CDR1 is SGHRS and CDR2 is YFSETQ in the germline V gene. The CDR3 is 17 amino acids. The CDR3: CASSLEASGRGTDTQYF. CDR3 sequence (DNA): TGCGCCAGCAGCTTGGAGGCCAGCGGGAGAGGCACAGATACGCAGTATTTT.

This sequence joins TRBV5-1 and TRBJ2-7; D unresolved. CDR3 length: 13 residues. Germline V gene data show CDR1 as SGHRS and CDR2 as YFSETQ. The V gene lost 5 bases and the J gene lost 7 bases, with 16 bases spanning the gap. The CDR3 DNA reads as TGCGCCAGCAGAAGGGTCTTCGGAGAAGAGCAGTACTTC. It is translated as CASRRVFGEEQYF.

This clonotype was observed at least ten times. The chain couples TRBV28 to TRBJ2-3; D unresolved. CDR1 and CDR2 from the germline V gene are MDHEN and SYDVKM. The CDR3 is 14 amino acids. Between the trimmed V and J ends, which lost 6 bases and 1 base, there was a span of 11 bases. CDR3 in DNA: TGTGCCAGCAGACGAACGGGCGGCACAGATACGCAGTATTTT. Its protein is CASRRTGGTDTQYF.

This chain uses TRBV7-9 with TRBJ2-1; D is unclear. In germline, CDR1 is SEHNR, CDR2 FQNEAQ (reference sequence). This CDR3 comprises 12 residues. Trimming removed 5 bases at V and 9 bases at J, with 11 bases between. In nucleotides, the CDR3 is TGTGCCAGCAGCACTTCCAGCAGTGAGCAGTTCTTC. Its protein product is CASSTSSSEQFF.

This clonotype was counted only a few times. The chain links TRBV5-1 to TRBJ2-1; 9 bases agree with TRBD1. V lost 4 bases, J lost 2 bases, and 10 bases stayed unmatched. Germline V gives CDR1 SGHRS, CDR2 YFSETQ. The CDR3 has 17 amino acids. This chain's CDR3 is CASSAWTGALTYNEQFF. CDR3 DNA sequence: TGCGCCAGCAGCGCCTGGACAGGGGCCCTAACCTACAATGAGCAGTTCTTC.

The V call is TRBV7-8, the J call TRBJ2-7, with D uncertain. Germline V gene data show CDR1 as SGHVS and CDR2 as FQNEAQ. V was shortened by 3 bases and J by 0 bases, with 9 bases between the two germline ends. The CDR3 runs to 14 residues. Here the CDR3 reads CASSLSLGSYEQYF. The CDR3 coding sequence is TGTGCCAGCAGCTTGAGCCTGGGCTCCTACGAGCAGTACTTC.

The chain carries TRBV5-1 and TRBJ2-5; 7 bases fit TRBD2. V gave up 5 bases and J gave up 2 bases; unmatched junction bases: 6. CDR1 and CDR2 (germline): SGHRS, YFSETQ. The CDR3 is made up of 14 amino acids. In nucleotides, the CDR3 is TGCGCCAGCAGTCCCTCGGGAGGACAAGAGACCCAGTACTTC. Residues: CASSPSGGQETQYF.

The chain uses TRBV9 and TRBJ2-5; D remains unclear. Germline assignment: CDR1 SGDLS and CDR2 YYNGEE. The CDR3 is 13 amino acids. The ends were cut back, 0 bases at V and 5 bases at J, with 8 bases in the middle. The CDR3: CASSVDPRETQYF. CDR3 nucleotide sequence: TGTGCCAGCAGCGTAGACCCTCGGGAGACCCAGTACTTC.

This chain links TRBV10-3 with TRBJ2-7, with D unresolved. Trimming took off 2 bases at V and 3 bases at J, with 14 bases between the two ends. CDR3 length: 15 residues. Germline CDR1 is ENHRY and CDR2 is SYGVKD. This CDR3 is CAISEIGSNFYEQYF. DNA of the CDR3: TGTGCCATCAGTGAGATTGGGTCCAATTTCTACGAGCAGTACTTC.